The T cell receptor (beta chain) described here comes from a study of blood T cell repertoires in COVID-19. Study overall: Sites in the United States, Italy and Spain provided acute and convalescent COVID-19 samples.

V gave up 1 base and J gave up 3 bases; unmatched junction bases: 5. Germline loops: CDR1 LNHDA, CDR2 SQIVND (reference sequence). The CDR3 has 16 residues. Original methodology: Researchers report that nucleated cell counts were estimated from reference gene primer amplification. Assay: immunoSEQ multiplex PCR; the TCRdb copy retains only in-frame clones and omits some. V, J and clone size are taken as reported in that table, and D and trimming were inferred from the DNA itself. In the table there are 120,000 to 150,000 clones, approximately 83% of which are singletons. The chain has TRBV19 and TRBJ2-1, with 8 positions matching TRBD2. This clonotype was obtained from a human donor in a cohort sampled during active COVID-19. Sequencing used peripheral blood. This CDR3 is CASSIGGGTNYNEQFF. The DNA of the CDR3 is TGTGCCAGTAGTATAGGCGGGGGGACCAACTACAATGAGCAGTTCTTC.